This TCR beta chain comes out of a study of cytomegalovirus exposure and HLA in healthy donors (TCRdb year 2017). Study-level background: An earlier analysis of about 530 of the donors reported around 280 Gb of sequence data and around 120 million unique TCR beta sequences obtained from 150 million to 200 million T cells. Roughly 300 gigabases of sequencing data and 70 million to 85 million unique TCR sequences were included in an early release covering under 650 HLA-typed donors. Among the approximately 420 genotyped donors, roughly 80% belonged to the genetic ancestry cluster associated with self-reported Caucasian donors. The study aimed to test whether signatures of past pathogen exposure could be identified by cataloging public T cell receptors. Using immunosequencing, the study profiled T cell repertoires from roughly 650 subjects and related those repertoires to cytomegalovirus serostatus. A separate validation cohort of over a hundred different subjects was used in addition to the roughly 670-subject first cohort. The study combined high-throughput TCR immunosequencing, statistical association of individual TCRs with disease status, and machine learning to predict cytomegalovirus infection status. A later analysis re-examined previously published TCR beta repertoires from just over 650 donors and added high-resolution HLA genotyping to investigate patterns of TCR occurrence. Rather than using new phenotypic data, the later analysis identified candidate immune exposures from TCR beta sequences and from how often those sequences occurred across donors. An earlier analysis of 587 of the donors applied high-throughput TCR beta sequencing to assess whether each TCR beta V gene segment acted as functional or pseudogenic. Donor age, sex, ethnicity and CMV serostatus were collected together with the repertoire data. A later genetic analysis used genome-wide SNP genotypes for about 65% of the roughly 670 donors, treating that subset as a discovery cohort. All discovery cohort repertoires had been generated on a single sequencing platform. Class I and class II HLA loci were covered by the typing at four-digit resolution. Typing coverage varied by locus: roughly 629-630 donors for A, B, C, DRB1 and DQB1; roughly 560 for DQA1; 606 for DPA1; roughly 450 for DPB1. Four to six DR-DQ haplotypes were handled as single units for association and clustering because linkage in the cohort was strong. Among 300 to 500 genotyped donors of the cohort, an average of around 250,000 unique TCR beta nucleotide sequences was sequenced per donor, of which roughly 17% were non-productive.

This clone was counted once. Which antigen it targets is not known. Within one base of it there is no much larger clone, and no base qualities were kept. The library was made by the immunoSEQ multiplex PCR assay. For the multiplex PCR, a mixture combining 60 forward primers for TCR Vbeta segments and 13 reverse primers for TCR Jbeta segments was used. The CDR3 region of rearranged TCR beta genes was amplified from genomic DNA by a multiplex PCR assay. On the Illumina HiSeq System, the amplified TCR beta libraries were sequenced as 87-base-pair reads. For the original study's pipeline: Across the 666 repertoires, a later analysis counted about 81 million unique TCR beta chains, some 11 million of which were shared by at least two donors. Raw reads were error-corrected and collapsed into unique sequences with a nearest-neighbor algorithm that merged closely related sequences to remove PCR and sequencing errors. V, D and J gene segments were assigned by aligning CDR3 sequences to IMGT reference sequences. For a sequence to be retained, a match of at least six nucleotides to both a V gene segment and a J gene segment was required. A rearrangement counted as productive if the CDR3 had no stop codons and remained in frame with V and J, and every other rearrangement counted as non-productive. CDR3 was defined according to IMGT convention as the region running from the second conserved V-encoded cysteine to the conserved J-encoded phenylalanine. In an earlier analysis of around 570 of the donors, sequences lacking an unambiguous match to a single V gene segment were excluded. In an earlier analysis of 587 of the donors, a V segment was called functional when productive rearrangements were above 56.7%, and segregating when the standard deviation between donors exceeded 5%. A statistical classification framework was built for diagnosing cytomegalovirus status from the catalog of TCR beta chain sequences. V and J gene assignment, in a later analysis, came from comparing TCR nucleotide sequences with IMGT/GENE-DB human TR gene sequences. The TCRdist pipeline was used in a later analysis to assign CDR3 sequences and most-parsimonious VDJ recombination scenarios. In a later analysis, every TCR beta chain was defined by the combination of its CDR3 amino acid sequence and its V-gene family, and reads without a unique V-gene family were dropped. A later analysis removed several hundred highly shared, low-generation-probability nucleotide sequences to deal with suspected cross-contamination and a sequencing artifact. For each public chain, a later analysis derived a clonal expansion index from normalized ranks of inferred template counts within each repertoire. In a later analysis, generation probabilities were computed using a VDJ recombination model fitted to out-of-frame rearrangements, and the results were checked against IGoR. Hypergeometric tests were used in a later analysis to score TCR-TCR, TCR-HLA and TCR-CMV co-occurrence, with a repertoire-size bias correction applied to the TCR pairs. To estimate false discovery rates, a later analysis permuted the HLA or CMV assignments 20 times. In a later analysis, co-occurring TCRs were grouped using DBSCAN, with TCRdist sequence similarity added in when clustering inside HLA-allele-positive subsets. Repertoires with fewer than 30,000 or more than 120,000 public chains, plus five repertoires with anomalous nucleotide sharing, were excluded from co-occurrence clustering. The immuneACCESS repertoire file appears here via TCRdb, limited to in-frame rearrangements. These files lack a portion of the clones; in checked studies, under half of the deficit traces to unresolved V genes, and the cause of the others is not known. D and trimming were read from the DNA, whereas the V and J calls and clone size are those reported in that table. Here the sample has about 160,000 clones; 65% to 85% occur a single time. Together, the top ten hold 1.3% of the sample.

On the study overall, not on this receptor specifically: In a later analysis, the rate of TCR association differed among HLA loci, with DRB1 alleles having the most associated TCRs and HLA-C alleles having the fewest. This cohort had only TCR beta chains sequenced, and the lack of alpha or paired-chain data limited which features could be detected. When HLA alleles, especially DR and DQ, strongly co-occurred, TCR associations were difficult to assign to individual alleles. A later analysis associated about 16,000 TCR beta sequences with specific HLA alleles at a false discovery rate of 0.05. Because counts were too low, seventeen rarely observed V segments, including chromosome 9 orphons, were left out of the earlier analysis of 587 of the donors. Across donors, most TCR sequences were observed very rarely, whereas some public TCRs were present in many individuals. For the cohort, immune exposure information was limited to CMV serostatus. Presence/absence analyses assumed roughly uniform sequencing depth across donors, an assumption that may not hold. The 87-base-pair reads could not distinguish some IMGT-functional V segments, including TRBV6-2 and TRBV6-3, so those segments were excluded. In a later analysis, several top co-occurrence clusters were reported to appear linked to parvovirus B19, influenza, CMV and Epstein-Barr virus. The authors suggested that the approach could potentially be generalized to other disease states and immunological phenotypes. A later analysis found that most CMV-associated TCR beta chains appeared HLA-restricted, with HLA associations seemingly driven largely by CMV exposure. Cytomegalovirus status was reported to be diagnosed by the classifier with high specificity and sensitivity in both the original and validation cohorts. Broadly in line with IMGT annotations, most TCR beta V segments showed up in productive rearrangements about 87% or about 30% of the time in an earlier analysis of 450 to 600 of the donors. V-gene and J-gene trimming of TCR beta chains was associated with a missense DCLRE1C variant in a later genetic analysis, and the association was replicated in an independent cohort. A further reported finding was that TCR beta sequences accurately predicted the HLA-A and HLA-B alleles for most subjects in the first cohort. In the study, about 150 TCR beta chains were listed as associated with cytomegalovirus. In vitro tests confirmed that a few of the cytomegalovirus-associated TCR beta chains recognize cytomegalovirus antigens. Correlated functional status among segregating V segments might reflect linkage disequilibrium, but an unknown experimental factor could not be ruled out. A later analysis found that HLA-associated TCR beta chains were more clonally expanded and had lower generation probabilities than equally common non-associated chains. A cluster of highly shared sequence variants was judged likely to be a technical artifact of the sequencing pipeline. HLA typing was unavailable for some donors at each locus, so association tests used only the typed subset. A later genetic analysis reported fewer N-insertions in productive TCRs among donors in an Asian-associated ancestry cluster than the roughly 700-donor mean.

In total, roughly 670 healthy bone marrow donors made up the cohort. Cohort members were all nominally healthy when sampled, although unrecorded immune exposures were likely present. The donor was CMV seropositive and was included in the group of 250 to 300 seropositive cohort members. Every donor gave a peripheral blood sample, and the peripheral blood mononuclear cells from that sample were used for TCR beta sequencing. The Qiagen DNeasy Blood Extraction Kit was used to extract genomic DNA from the blood cell samples. Trimmed from V: 1 base; trimmed from J: 9 bases; junction bases lacking a gene match: 9. As encoded in the germline V gene, CDR1 is SGHDN while CDR2 is FVKESK. The CDR3 covers 16 residues, taking in both the cysteine and the phenylalanine. Only CDR3 DNA is held: 48 bases, read in frame from base 1.

The origin of this receptor is a man between 50 and 59 years old in good health and CMV-seropositive. The chain couples TRBV14 to TRBJ2-1; 10 central nucleotides agree with TRBD2. Material: PBMCs. The CDR3: CASSQVQAGGPGEQFF. The DNA sequence is TGTGCCAGCAGCCAAGTTCAAGCGGGAGGGCCGGGTGAGCAGTTCTTC.